This T cell receptor (beta chain) was recovered during a study of blood T cell repertoires in COVID-19 (dated by TCRdb to 2018 to 2021). For the wider study: Samples covering the acute and convalescent phases of COVID-19 were provided by collaborators in the United States, Italy and Spain. The prospective study material was composed of cDNA or gDNA derived from T cells, B-cell-depleted T cells, or PBMCs. Subjects who had been exposed to COVID-19, were actively infected with it, or had recovered from it provided the deeply sampled blood TCRbeta repertoires that made up the dataset. A freely available public database, intended as a resource for researchers studying the immune response to SARS-CoV-2, is where the repertoires were released. The samples were drawn from the first 160 participants of the ongoing ImmuneRACE study and from over 950 subjects provided by 6 global collaborators. A de-identified subject ID, COVID-19 status, age in years and sex were almost always included in the sample metadata. Where available, HLA class I and class II types were taken from metadata supplied by the sample provider and were not determined by assay-based typing.

Beyond this particular receptor, the publication reports: The quantity of clinical and demographic metadata differed by source and by participant and was supplied without curation.

As concerns this clone: Its antigen remains unidentified. Base qualities are not provided; no much larger clone lies one nucleotide away.

TCRbeta CDR3 regions were amplified from genomic DNA using the immunoSEQ Assay, a bias-controlled multiplex PCR. The study's own analysis went as follows. The number of nucleated cells in each sample was estimated by amplification of reference gene primers within the assay. To quantify the absolute abundance of each unique TCRbeta CDR3 rearrangement, sequence reads were collapsed and filtered. For each sample, productive Simpson clonality was calculated by taking the square root of Simpson's diversity index across productive rearrangements. Sourced from immuneACCESS, this table was stored by TCRdb with only in-frame sequences that have V and J called. A share of the clones is absent; for the studies checked, an unresolved V gene accounts for under half, and the remainder has no known explanation. The V and J calls and the clone size are those of that table, but D and trimming were determined from the DNA. The sample data list around 130,000 clones, and 60% to 85% of these were observed just once. Approximately 15% of the sample goes to the ten largest clones.

Collaborating institutions collected whole blood in K2EDTA tubes following their own protocols. For TCRbeta analysis, collaborator samples were shipped as frozen whole blood, as isolated PBMCs, or as DNA extracted from either sample type. Inclusive of the bounding cysteine and phenylalanine, the CDR3 is 15 residues long. Of the read, only the CDR3 DNA is kept; its 45 bases are in frame from base 1. V and J lose 3 bases and 0 bases, and a span of 11 bases separates them. The germline V gene encodes CDR1 SGHAT and CDR2 FQNNGV. The source of this sequence is a man in his forties or fifties with acute or convalescent COVID-19. Source material: peripheral blood. The sequence links TRBV11-2 to TRBJ1-1; the D gene is perhaps TRBD1, from 6 matching bases. The DNA reads as follows: TGTGCCAGCAGCTTCACGGACAGCCTGAACACTGAAGCTTTCTTT. This gives the protein CASSFTDSLNTEAFF.